The table lists the clone carrying this TCR beta chain with a few counts. The sample comes from a study of T cells in Graves' hyperthyroidism and ophthalmopathy. Amplification targeted TCR beta CDR3 regions from RNA transcripts. The HTBI primer set was used in a first-round RT-PCR of the TCR CDR3. Via MiXCR, TCRdb re-called the multiplex PCR reads, giving one row per CDR3 protein. The data show 400,000 or so distinct CDR3 sequences, roughly 13% seen once. The V segment lost 7 bases and the J segment 1 base; nucleotides outside the gene matches: 10. The CDR3 extends over 16 amino acids. Per the germline V gene, CDR1 is MNHNS and CDR2 is SASEGT. Duration under 3 months, a NOSPECS grade of at least 4, and a Clinical Activity Score of at least 3 characterized the ophthalmopathy patients.

The sequenced material came from blood. This TCR came from a man aged 50-60 years with Graves' ophthalmopathy. The gene calls are TRBV6-1 and TRBJ2-5; 9 bases are shared with TRBD1. The CDR3: CASTHLTGGPQETQYF. CDR3 nucleotide sequence: TGTGCCAGCACCCACCTGACAGGGGGGCCCCAAGAGACCCAGTACTTC.